The 10 T cell receptor beta chains presented below share a single source sample, sequenced in a study of response to subunit inactivated influenza vaccine. Each CDR3 protein gets one entry after TCRdb re-called the RT-PCR reads with MiXCR. The sample carries about half a million distinct CDR3 sequences, 6% to 9% recorded once. The sample here was PBMCs from blood, taken about 23 months after vaccination. The receptors here all came from a man in his fifties or sixties who received an inactivated influenza vaccine.

The chain couples TRBV6-1 to TRBJ2-7; TRBD1 matches 8 bases. Germline-derived CDR1 and CDR2 are MNHNS and SASEGT. This CDR3 has 14 residues. The J segment lost 2 bases and the V segment lost 5 bases, leaving 5 bases of the junction unmatched. CDR3 in amino acids: CASSPSRGPYEQYF. CDR3 nucleotide sequence: TGTGCCAGCAGTCCCTCCAGGGGGCCCTACGAGCAGTACTTC.

The sample holds many counts of this clonotype. The rearrangement uses TRBV12-3 or TRBV12-4 and TRBJ1-5; D gene unclear. The germline V and J ends were trimmed by 3 bases and 1 base, with 7 bases remaining between them. CDR3 size: 14 residues. The CDR3 here is CASSFGVSNQPQHF. The DNA for the CDR3 is TGTGCCAGCAGTTTTGGGGTCAGCAATCAGCCCCAGCATTTT.

As for this clonotype: This may arise from a read error, as a much more abundant clone is one base away. The chain recombines TRBV29-1 with TRBJ2-1; TRBD2 is a possible D gene (6 bases). V was clipped by 7 bases and J by 0 bases, with 13 bases between them. This CDR3 is 14 amino acids long. Germline V lookup: CDR1 SQVTM, CDR2 ANQGSEA. The CDR3 bases are TGCAGCGCCGGAGGGAGAAACTCCTACAATGAGCAGTTCTTC. Amino acid sequence: CSAGGRNSYNEQFF.

This clonotype was detected a few times. The genes are TRBV20-1 and TRBJ2-3; D gene unclear. Germline lookup yields CDR1 DFQATT and CDR2 SNEGSKA (reference sequence). V shed 2 bases and J shed 0 bases, with 12 bases lying between them. CDR3 length equals 15 residues. CDR3 loop: CSARFGSSSTDTQYF. In nucleotides, the CDR3 is TGCAGTGCTAGATTTGGGTCCTCCAGCACAGATACGCAGTATTTT.

Notes on this clonotype: This may be a read error: a much more frequent sequence differs by one nucleotide. This chain joins TRBV14 and TRBJ2-3; 7 positions match TRBD2. This CDR3 spans 14 amino acids. In germline, CDR1 is SGHDN, CDR2 FVKESK. Unmatched junction bases numbered 2, after V lost 4 bases and J lost 1 base. The CDR3: CASSPTSRTDTQYF. Written as DNA, the CDR3 is TGTGCCAGCAGCCCGACTAGCCGCACAGATACGCAGTATTTT.

There are many counts of this clonotype. This rearrangement joins TRBV6-5 to TRBJ2-1; 11 bases fit TRBD2. The CDR3 runs 15 residues. Germline V gives CDR1 MNHEY, CDR2 SVGAGI. Losses at the gene ends were 2 bases for V and 5 bases for J; bases not matched to a gene: 2. The CDR3: CASSYGTSGHNEQFF. CDR3 nucleotide sequence: TGTGCCAGCAGTTACGGGACTAGCGGCCACAATGAGCAGTTCTTC.

A few counts support this clonotype. V usage is TRBV10-3 and J usage is TRBJ2-5; 11 positions match TRBD2. Germline loops: CDR1 ENHRY, CDR2 SYGVKD. The CDR3 runs to 13 residues. V gave up 6 bases and J gave up 3 bases; unmatched junction bases: 0. As DNA, the CDR3 is TGTGCCATCAGGACTAGCGGGGAAGAGACCCAGTACTTC. Translating it yields CAIRTSGEETQYF.

This clonotype came up a few times. The genes are TRBV20-1 and TRBJ2-7; D is undetermined. Germline values: CDR1 DFQATT, CDR2 SNEGSKA (reference sequence). V was pared by 4 bases and J by 0 bases, with 10 bases between. This CDR3 has 13 amino acids. The CDR3 is CSAKRYNSYEQYF. The DNA of the CDR3 is TGCAGTGCTAAACGTTACAACTCCTACGAGCAGTACTTC.

This clonotype was seen ten or more times. V usage is TRBV12-3 or TRBV12-4 and J usage is TRBJ2-2, with 13 bases matching TRBD2. The CDR3 totals 15 residues. J was trimmed by 8 bases and V by 3 bases; bases with no gene match: 3. The CDR3 loop reads CASSLGLAGFGELFF. CDR3 nucleotide sequence: TGTGCCAGCAGTTTGGGACTAGCGGGGTTTGGGGAGCTGTTTTTT.

CDR3 sequence reads: CASSRGHVSSYEQYF. The CDR3 DNA follows: TGTGCCAGCAGTAGAGGGCACGTAAGCTCCTACGAGCAGTACTTC. The chain has TRBV6-1 and TRBJ2-7, with D possibly being TRBD2 (5 bases). Per germline, CDR1 MNHNS and CDR2 SASEGT. The CDR3 consists of 15 residues. Trimming pared 5 bases from V and 0 bases from J, leaving 14 bases between.